The clone carrying this T cell receptor (beta chain) was seen more than once but under ten times. TCRdb called the 5' RACE reads again in MiXCR, with one record for every CDR3 protein. This table has about 340,000 distinct CDR3 sequences, roughly 22% appearing once. The entry originates in a study of CD8 T cells in ankylosing spondylitis. V shed 5 bases and J shed 8 bases, with 18 bases lying between them. This CDR3 region has 14 residues. The sequenced sample was blood, either unsorted or a sorted T cell fraction (not recorded which). The TCR comes from a male donor with ankylosing spondylitis or in good health (not recorded which). The V and J genes are TRBV12-3 or TRBV12-4 and TRBJ1-2; D is possibly TRBD1 (5 bases). CDR3 coding DNA: TGTGCCAGCAGTACCGGGGCAGGGTACCACGGCTACACCTTC. Its translation is CASSTGAGYHGYTF.